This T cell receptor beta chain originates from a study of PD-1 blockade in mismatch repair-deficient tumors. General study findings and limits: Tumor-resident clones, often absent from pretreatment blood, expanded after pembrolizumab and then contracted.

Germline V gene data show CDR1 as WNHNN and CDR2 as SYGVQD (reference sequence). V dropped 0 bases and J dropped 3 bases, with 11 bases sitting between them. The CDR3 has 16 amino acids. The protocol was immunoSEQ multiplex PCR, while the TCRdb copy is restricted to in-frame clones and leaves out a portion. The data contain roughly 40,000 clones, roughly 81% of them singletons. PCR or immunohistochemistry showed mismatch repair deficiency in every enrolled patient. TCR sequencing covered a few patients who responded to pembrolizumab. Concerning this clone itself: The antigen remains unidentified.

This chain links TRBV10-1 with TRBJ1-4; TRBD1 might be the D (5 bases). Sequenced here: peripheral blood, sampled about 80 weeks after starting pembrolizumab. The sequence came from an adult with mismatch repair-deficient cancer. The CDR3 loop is CASSESAGAANEKLFF. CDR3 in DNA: TGCGCCAGCAGTGAGTCAGCTGGGGCAGCTAATGAAAAACTGTTTTTT.